The 15 T cell receptor beta chains presented below share a single source sample, sequenced in a study of shared clonotypes between healthy human individuals. Data came from immunoSEQ multiplex PCR; TCRdb stores just in-frame clones and leaves some out. This sample has approximately 620,000 clones, with more than 95% found just once. Sequencing was performed on naive CD4+ T cells sorted from blood. Subset noted: CD45RA+ positively selected. The source is a woman aged 25-40 years in good health.

The CDR3, as DNA: TGTGCCACCAGCAGGCTACTAGCGGGGAGCACAGATACGCAGTATTTT. Protein: CATSRLLAGSTDTQYF. The rearrangement uses TRBV15 and TRBJ2-3; 10 bases are a match to TRBD2. Germline V gene lookup returns CDR1 LNHNV and CDR2 YYDKDF (reference sequence). This CDR3 region has 16 residues. With V trimmed by 3 bases and J by 0 bases, 3 bases remained unmatched.

The V call is TRBV7-2, the J call TRBJ2-2; 14 bases agree with TRBD2. CDR3 length: 18 residues. The junction had 11 bases not matched to a gene; V was cut back by 5 bases and J by 6 bases. Germline V CDR1 and CDR2: SGHTA, FQGNSA. The CDR3 DNA reads TGTGCCAGCAGCCCCCAGGGACTAGCGGGAGTAAGAGCCGGGGAGCTGTTTTTT. Protein product: CASSPQGLAGVRAGELFF.

Turning to this clone: Other DNA sequences within the sample encode an identical CDR3. The chain couples TRBV18 to TRBJ2-5, with D possibly being TRBD1 (6 bases). V was pared by 3 bases and J by 2 bases, with 7 bases between. Germline V CDR1 and CDR2: KGHSH, LQKENI. The CDR3 has 13 residues. The CDR3 loop is CASSPQGQETQYF. CDR3 nucleotides: TGTGCCAGCTCACCCCAGGGGCAAGAGACCCAGTACTTC.

The chain joins TRBV28 to TRBJ1-2; 8 nucleotides agree with TRBD1. Germline trimming cut 4 bases from V and 3 bases from J; bases unmatched to any gene: 4. Per the germline V gene, CDR1 is MDHEN and CDR2 is SYDVKM. The CDR3 loop spans 14 amino acids. CDR3 nucleotide sequence: TGTGCCAGCAGTTACGTGACAGGGGACTATGGCTACACCTTC. Translated, it gives CASSYVTGDYGYTF.

The rearrangement joins TRBV19 to TRBJ2-3; TRBD2 matches 11 bases. This CDR3 comprises 15 residues. Germline lookup yields CDR1 LNHDA and CDR2 SQIVND (reference sequence). V gave up 7 bases and J gave up 5 bases; unmatched junction bases: 8. CDR3 DNA sequence: TGTGCCAGTAAAGGGTCCGGGACTAGCGGAGATACGCAGTATTTT. Translating gives CASKGSGTSGDTQYF.

The chain employs TRBV18 and TRBJ1-1, with 8 bases that match TRBD1. The ends lost 0 bases at V and 3 bases at J; junction bases unmatched: 3. This CDR3 has 15 residues. Looked up from germline, CDR1 is KGHSH and CDR2 is LQKENI. CDR3 bases: TGTGCCAGCTCACCACCGACAGGGGAGCACACTGAAGCTTTCTTT. Protein sequence: CASSPPTGEHTEAFF.

The rearrangement joins TRBV19 to TRBJ2-1, with 8 bases identical to TRBD2. CDR1 LNHDA and CDR2 SQIVND come from the germline V gene (reference sequence). J lost 4 bases, V lost 4 bases, and 3 bases had no gene match. The CDR3 spans 14 residues. The CDR3 DNA sequence: TGTGCCAGTAGTAAAGCTAGCGGGTACAATGAGCAGTTCTTC. It translates to CASSKASGYNEQFF.

This clone was seen a single time. The rearrangement links TRBV6-6 to TRBJ2-5; D is ambiguous. CDR1 is MNHNY and CDR2 is SVGAGI in the germline V gene (reference sequence). The CDR3 has 12 amino acids. V gave up 2 bases and J gave up 3 bases, with 4 bases separating them. The chain's CDR3 is CASSYPEETQYF. The CDR3 DNA sequence: TGTGCCAGCAGTTACCCAGAAGAGACCCAGTACTTC.

This clone is a singleton in its sample. The V gene is TRBV11-2, the J gene TRBJ2-4, with unresolved D. The CDR3 contains 16 residues. In germline, CDR1 is SGHAT, CDR2 FQNNGV. The germline V and J ends were trimmed by 6 bases and 4 bases, with 19 bases remaining between them. The CDR3 region is CASRNPTVMGKNIQYF. In DNA, the CDR3 is TGTGCCAGCAGGAATCCAACTGTAATGGGGAAAAACATTCAGTACTTC.

J is TRBJ2-7 and V is TRBV6-4; 9 bases are shared with TRBD1. Germline V gives CDR1 MRHNA, CDR2 SNTAGT. The length of the CDR3 is 13 residues. V was clipped by 8 bases and J by 2 bases; unmatched bases: 4. The DNA for the CDR3 is TGTGCCAGCCTGGGACAGGGACCCTACGAGCAGTACTTC. This codes for CASLGQGPYEQYF.

The V gene is TRBV5-4, the J gene TRBJ2-5; 16 bases line up with TRBD2. Trimming cost V 3 bases and J 5 bases; bases outside gene matches: 1. This CDR3 spans 15 amino acids. The germline V gene has CDR1 SGHNT and CDR2 YYREEE (reference sequence). Written as DNA, the CDR3 is TGTGCCAGCAGCTCGGGACTAGCGGGAGGGGAGACCCAGTACTTC. This sequence encodes CASSSGLAGGETQYF.

The chain's CDR3 is CAWGDGTYEQYF. The CDR3 region has the DNA TGTGCCTGGGGGGACGGTACCTACGAGCAGTACTTC. The J gene is TRBJ2-7, the V gene TRBV30; perhaps D is TRBD1 or TRBD2 (5 bases each). The CDR3 spans 12 residues. Per the germline V gene, CDR1 is GTSNPN and CDR2 is SVGIG (reference sequence). Trimming stripped 5 bases from V and 2 bases from J, with 10 bases between.

The chain combines TRBV28 with TRBJ2-2, with TRBD2 matching 7 bases. The CDR3 loop spans 16 amino acids. The V gene's germline CDR1 is MDHEN and CDR2 SYDVKM. V lost 0 bases and J lost 5; bases outside the gene matches: 6. CDR3 coding DNA: TGTGCCAGCAGTTTATGGCGAGGGGAGGGAACCGGGGAGCTGTTTTTT. It encodes CASSLWRGEGTGELFF. Together with reference TRBV28 and TRBJ2-2, the CDR3 gives the full variable domain: DVKVTQSSRYLVKRTGEKVFLECVQDMDHENMFWYRQDPGLGLRLIYFSYDVKMKEKGDIPEGYSVSREKKERFSLILESASTNQTSMYLCASSLWRGEGTGELFFGEGSRLTVL.

The rearrangement uses TRBV7-2 and TRBJ1-1; D gene unclear. Trimming took 3 bases from V and 0 from J, leaving 11 bases between them. CDR3 length equals 15 residues. Germline values: CDR1 SGHTA, CDR2 FQGNSA. CDR3 sequence: CASSFIVPMNTEAFF. Written as DNA, the CDR3 is TGTGCCAGCAGCTTTATAGTTCCAATGAACACTGAAGCTTTCTTT.

CDR3 in DNA: TGTGCCAGCAGCGGAATAGGGAGGGACAGGTGGAGCACCGGGGAGCTGTTTTTT. Translating gives CASSGIGRDRWSTGELFF. The chain couples TRBV7-6 to TRBJ2-2; TRBD1 is a possible D gene (8 bases). The CDR3 loop spans 18 amino acids. Germline CDR1 is SGHVS and CDR2 is FNYEAQ. With 5 bases removed from V and 4 bases from J, the gap between germline ends came to 23 bases.